A selection of T cell receptor beta chains follows, all from one sample in a study of cytomegalovirus exposure and HLA in healthy donors. Only in-frame clones appear in the TCRdb table, and some are missing; sequencing was by immunoSEQ multiplex PCR. The sample consists of about 150,000 clones, about 84% of them appearing once. The source material was PBMCs. These receptors all stem from a woman in her thirties or forties in good health and CMV-seropositive. Each CDR3 is given with its conserved first and last residue. The D gene is left open where the match is weak. The listing skips clone size in some rows; elsewhere it reads once, few, many or a size class.

V gene: TRBV18
clone size: -
J gene: TRBJ2-5
D gene: -
CDR3 protein: CASSPPLEGAIQETQYF
CDR3 DNA: TGTGCCAGCTCACCACCCCTCGAAGGGGCGATTCAAGAGACCCAGTACTTC

V gene: TRBV5-1
clone size: -
J gene: TRBJ1-2
D gene: -
CDR3 protein: CASSLAGDTSNYGYTF
CDR3 DNA: TGCGCCAGCAGCTTGGCAGGGGACACTTCTAACTATGGCTACACCTTC

V gene: TRBV7-3
clone size: -
J gene: TRBJ2-3
D gene: TRBD1
CDR3 protein: CASSPQGGWDTQYF
CDR3 DNA: TGTGCCAGCAGCCCACAGGGGGGTTGGGATACGCAGTATTTT

V gene: TRBV29-1
clone size: -
J gene: TRBJ1-5
D gene: TRBD1
CDR3 protein: CSVRTGNSGQPQHF
CDR3 DNA: TGCAGCGTCAGGACAGGGAATTCTGGTCAGCCCCAGCATTTT

V gene: TRBV7-3
clone size: -
J gene: TRBJ1-5
D gene: TRBD1
CDR3 protein: CASSLTGGQPQHF
CDR3 DNA: TGTGCCAGCAGCTTGACAGGGGGCCAGCCCCAGCATTTT

V gene: TRBV28
clone size: once
J gene: TRBJ1-1
D gene: -
CDR3 protein: CATGKNTEAFF
CDR3 DNA: TGTGCGACAGGCAAGAACACTGAAGCTTTCTTT

V gene: TRBV19
clone size: -
J gene: TRBJ2-7
D gene: -
CDR3 protein: CASSIAFRDKSYEQYF
CDR3 DNA: TGTGCCAGTAGTATAGCATTCCGGGACAAATCCTACGAGCAGTACTTC

V gene: TRBV19
clone size: -
J gene: TRBJ2-3
D gene: TRBD2
CDR3 protein: CASSMTSGSTDTQYF
CDR3 DNA: TGTGCCAGTAGTATGACTAGCGGTAGCACAGATACGCAGTATTTT

V gene: TRBV27
clone size: -
J gene: TRBJ1-5
D gene: -
CDR3 protein: CASTAGYNQPQHF
CDR3 DNA: TGTGCCAGCACAGCCGGGTACAATCAGCCCCAGCATTTT

V gene: TRBV11-2
clone size: -
J gene: TRBJ1-1
D gene: -
CDR3 protein: CASSLGQGKWYTEAFF
CDR3 DNA: TGTGCCAGCAGCTTAGGTCAGGGGAAGTGGTACACTGAAGCTTTCTTT

V gene: TRBV19
clone size: few
J gene: TRBJ2-7
D gene: TRBD2
CDR3 protein: CASSINLAGGYEQYF
CDR3 DNA: TGTGCCAGTAGTATCAATCTAGCGGGAGGCTACGAGCAGTACTTC

V gene: TRBV5-1
clone size: -
J gene: TRBJ2-3
D gene: TRBD1
CDR3 protein: CASSLGDRDADTQYF
CDR3 DNA: TGCGCCAGCAGCTTGGGGGACAGGGATGCAGATACGCAGTATTTT

V gene: TRBV11-1
clone size: -
J gene: TRBJ2-5
D gene: TRBD2
CDR3 protein: CASSLAAGGRQETQYF
CDR3 DNA: TGTGCCAGCAGCTTAGCTGCGGGAGGACGCCAAGAGACCCAGTACTTC

V gene: TRBV11-3
clone size: few
J gene: TRBJ2-7
D gene: TRBD2
CDR3 protein: CASSPQAGGLSYEQYF
CDR3 DNA: TGTGCCAGCAGTCCTCAGGCGGGGGGGCTTTCCTACGAGCAGTACTTC

V gene: TRBV30
clone size: -
J gene: TRBJ1-2
D gene: -
CDR3 protein: CAWSVLRADYGYTF
CDR3 DNA: TGTGCCTGGAGTGTTCTCAGGGCGGACTATGGCTACACCTTC

V gene: TRBV7-9
clone size: -
J gene: TRBJ2-1
D gene: TRBD1
CDR3 protein: CAGSSGQPNEQFF
CDR3 DNA: TGTGCCGGATCGTCGGGACAGCCAAATGAGCAGTTCTTC

V gene: TRBV21-1
clone size: -
J gene: TRBJ2-1
D gene: -
CDR3 protein: CASSKVRETLAGHYNEQFF
CDR3 DNA: TGTGCCAGCAGCAAGGTTCGAGAGACACTAGCGGGACACTACAATGAGCAGTTCTTC

V gene: TRBV9
clone size: -
J gene: TRBJ2-5
D gene: TRBD2
CDR3 protein: CASSVARGVQETQYF
CDR3 DNA: TGTGCCAGCAGCGTAGCCCGGGGGGTTCAAGAGACCCAGTACTTC

V gene: TRBV5-4
clone size: -
J gene: TRBJ2-7
D gene: -
CDR3 protein: CASSLTGSSYEQYF
CDR3 DNA: TGTGCCAGCAGCTTGACAGGGAGCTCCTACGAGCAGTACTTC

V gene: TRBV5-1
clone size: -
J gene: TRBJ2-4
D gene: TRBD2
CDR3 protein: CASSAGLAGGTIGAKNIQYF
CDR3 DNA: TGCGCCAGCAGCGCGGGACTAGCGGGAGGAACGATAGGAGCCAAAAACATTCAGTACTTC

V gene: TRBV19
clone size: -
J gene: TRBJ2-5
D gene: -
CDR3 protein: CASSIPAETQYF
CDR3 DNA: TGTGCCAGTAGTATCCCCGCGGAGACCCAGTACTTC

V gene: TRBV18
clone size: few
J gene: TRBJ1-2
D gene: TRBD1
CDR3 protein: CASSPPSLTGVPVGYTF
CDR3 DNA: TGTGCCAGCTCACCTCCTTCACTGACAGGGGTCCCTGTTGGCTACACCTTC

V gene: TRBV29-1
clone size: -
J gene: TRBJ2-1
D gene: TRBD2
CDR3 protein: CSVELAGGPASYNEQFF
CDR3 DNA: TGCAGCGTTGAACTAGCGGGAGGCCCTGCGTCCTACAATGAGCAGTTCTTC

V gene: TRBV6-4
clone size: -
J gene: TRBJ2-2
D gene: -
CDR3 protein: CASTRVRGGELFF
CDR3 DNA: TGTGCCAGCACCCGAGTGCGGGGAGGGGAGCTGTTTTTT

V gene: TRBV11-2
clone size: -
J gene: TRBJ1-1
D gene: -
CDR3 protein: CASSLERQNTEAFF
CDR3 DNA: TGTGCCAGCAGCTTAGAAAGACAGAACACTGAAGCTTTCTTT

V gene: TRBV6-1
clone size: -
J gene: TRBJ1-5
D gene: -
CDR3 protein: CASSEAGSNQPQHF
CDR3 DNA: TGTGCCAGCAGTGAAGCGGGCAGCAATCAGCCCCAGCATTTT